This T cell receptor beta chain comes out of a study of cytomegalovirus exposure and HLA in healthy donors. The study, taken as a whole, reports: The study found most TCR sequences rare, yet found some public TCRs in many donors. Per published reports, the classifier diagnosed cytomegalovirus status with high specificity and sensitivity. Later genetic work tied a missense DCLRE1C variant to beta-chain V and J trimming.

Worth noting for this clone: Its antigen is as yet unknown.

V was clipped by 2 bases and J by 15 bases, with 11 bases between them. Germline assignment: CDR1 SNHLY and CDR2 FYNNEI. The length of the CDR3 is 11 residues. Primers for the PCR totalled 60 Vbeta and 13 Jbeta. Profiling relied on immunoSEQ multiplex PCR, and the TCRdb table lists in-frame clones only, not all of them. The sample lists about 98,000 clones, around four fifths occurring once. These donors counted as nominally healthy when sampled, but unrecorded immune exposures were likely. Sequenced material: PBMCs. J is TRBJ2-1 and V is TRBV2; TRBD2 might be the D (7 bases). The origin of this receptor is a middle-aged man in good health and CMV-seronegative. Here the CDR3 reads CASSEWGGLFF. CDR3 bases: TGTGCCAGCAGTGAATGGGGGGGCCTGTTCTTC.